This TCR beta chain was retrieved from a study of post-analysis software for immune sequencing data. The wider study: Disease courses included relapsing-remitting, secondary progressive and progressive-relapsing multiple sclerosis. Study-level results: Four or five TRBV segments, TRBV5-6, TRBV5-1 and TRBV20-1 among them, were found more frequent in patients than controls. Versus controls, multiple sclerosis patients showed significantly lower diversity (normalized Chao1). F measure showed strong co-clustering of same-batch samples.

The V gene lost 6 bases and the J gene lost 5 bases, with 16 bases spanning the gap. The CDR3 is made up of 14 amino acids. In the case of this clonotype: As yet, its antigen is unknown.

cDNA libraries of TCR beta carried unique molecular identifiers. Between roughly 1 and 10 million T cells gave rise to some 470,000 cDNA molecules. TCRdb independently ran MiXCR on the PCR reads; one entry per CDR3 protein. The sample shows approximately 160,000 distinct CDR3 sequences, about 30% of them seen only once. The V and J genes are TRBV12-3 or TRBV12-4 and TRBJ1-1, with D tentatively TRBD1 (5 bases). The material sequenced was blood. The TCR comes from a girl aged 10 to 17 with multiple sclerosis. The chain's CDR3 is CASSPWGEMTEAFF. The DNA of the CDR3 is TGTGCCAGCAGCCCATGGGGCGAAATGACTGAAGCTTTCTTT.